The rows below give T cell receptor beta chains drawn from one sample of a study of blood T cells in healthy people across ages. TCRdb reprocessed the 5' RACE reads via MiXCR and lists one record per CDR3 protein. This sample has roughly 1,800,000 distinct CDR3 sequences, with 49% found just once. The specimen sequenced was blood. These receptors came from a woman aged 40 to 50 in good health. Both conserved end residues are part of each CDR3. Fields, in order: J gene, V gene, clone size, D gene, CDR3 protein, CDR3 DNA. D genes are given only for firm matches. Only part of the rows carry a size: once, few, many, or a class if the clone is expanded.

J gene: TRBJ2-1; V gene: TRBV20-1; clone size: few; D gene: -; CDR3 protein: CSARQEQFF; CDR3 DNA: TGCAGTGCTAGACAGGAGCAGTTCTTC
J gene: TRBJ2-4; V gene: TRBV20-1; clone size: -; D gene: -; CDR3 protein: CSAPVRGGSNIQYF; CDR3 DNA: TGCAGTGCCCCAGTTCGCGGGGGCTCGAACATTCAGTACTTC
J gene: TRBJ1-2; V gene: TRBV20-1; clone size: -; D gene: -; CDR3 protein: CSARETGKNYGYTF; CDR3 DNA: TGCAGTGCTAGAGAGACAGGAAAAAACTATGGCTACACCTTC
J gene: TRBJ1-6; V gene: TRBV7-9; clone size: -; D gene: TRBD1; CDR3 protein: CASSLGQGARSPLHF; CDR3 DNA: TGTGCCAGCAGCTTGGGACAGGGGGCCCGATCACCCCTCCACTTT
J gene: TRBJ1-2; V gene: TRBV6-5; clone size: -; D gene: -; CDR3 protein: CANSYSPANYGYTF; CDR3 DNA: TGTGCCAACAGTTACTCGCCCGCTAACTATGGCTACACCTTC
J gene: TRBJ2-5; V gene: TRBV4-1; clone size: -; D gene: -; CDR3 protein: CASSQDPVPFSYNEQYF; CDR3 DNA: TGCGCCAGCAGCCAAGACCCTGTTCCCTTCTCCTACAATGAGCAGTACTTC
J gene: TRBJ2-7; V gene: TRBV6-5; clone size: -; D gene: -; CDR3 protein: CATRTAGGSYEQYF; CDR3 DNA: TGTGCCACCCGGACAGCCGGTGGCTCCTACGAGCAGTACTTC
J gene: TRBJ2-4; V gene: TRBV6-2/TRBV6-3; clone size: -; D gene: TRBD1; CDR3 protein: CASSKLRDRGGGQYF; CDR3 DNA: TGTGCCAGCAGTAAATTACGGGACAGAGGAGGCGGGCAGTACTTC
J gene: TRBJ2-3; V gene: TRBV6-5; clone size: -; D gene: -; CDR3 protein: CASSYGQGSTDTRYF; CDR3 DNA: TGTGCCAGCAGTTACGGCCAGGGTAGCACAGATACGCGGTATTTT
J gene: TRBJ2-3; V gene: TRBV9; clone size: once; D gene: -; CDR3 protein: CASSVALSGGTDTQYF; CDR3 DNA: TGTGCCAGCAGCGTAGCTCTTTCCGGAGGCACAGATACGCAGTATTTT
J gene: TRBJ2-1; V gene: TRBV28; clone size: few; D gene: -; CDR3 protein: CASSFGGAQNEQFF; CDR3 DNA: TGTGCCAGCAGTTTTGGGGGGGCCCAAAATGAGCAGTTCTTC
J gene: TRBJ2-7; V gene: TRBV20-1; clone size: -; D gene: TRBD2; CDR3 protein: CSAERPGAGASNEQYF; CDR3 DNA: TGCAGTGCTGAACGACCGGGAGCGGGGGCGAGCAATGAGCAGTACTTC
J gene: TRBJ2-5; V gene: TRBV7-2; clone size: few; D gene: -; CDR3 protein: CASSSGPIAETQYF; CDR3 DNA: TGTGCCAGCAGCTCTGGGCCCATAGCGGAGACCCAGTACTTC
J gene: TRBJ2-3; V gene: TRBV12-3/TRBV12-4; clone size: -; D gene: -; CDR3 protein: CASSLGGFSDTQYF; CDR3 DNA: TGTGCCAGCAGTTTGGGGGGCTTTTCAGATACGCAGTATTTT